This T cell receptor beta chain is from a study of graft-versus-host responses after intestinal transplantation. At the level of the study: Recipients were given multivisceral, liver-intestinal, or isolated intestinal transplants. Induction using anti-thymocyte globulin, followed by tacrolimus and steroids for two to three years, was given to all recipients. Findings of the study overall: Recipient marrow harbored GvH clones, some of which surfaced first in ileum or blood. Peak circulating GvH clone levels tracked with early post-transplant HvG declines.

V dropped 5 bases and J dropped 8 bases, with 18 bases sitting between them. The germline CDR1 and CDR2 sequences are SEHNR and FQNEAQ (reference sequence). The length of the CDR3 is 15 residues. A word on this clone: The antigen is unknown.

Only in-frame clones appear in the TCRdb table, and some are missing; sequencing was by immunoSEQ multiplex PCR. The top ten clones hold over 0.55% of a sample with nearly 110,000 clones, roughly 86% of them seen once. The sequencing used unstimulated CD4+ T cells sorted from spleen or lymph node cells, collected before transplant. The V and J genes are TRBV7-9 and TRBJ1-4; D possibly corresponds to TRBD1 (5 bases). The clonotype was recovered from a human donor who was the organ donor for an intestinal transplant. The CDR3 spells CASSNRGIGEEKLFF. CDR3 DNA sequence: TGTGCCAGCAGCAACCGCGGAATAGGGGAAGAAAAACTGTTTTTT.